This T cell receptor (beta chain) stems from a study of identical twins. This clonotype appeared many times. In TCRdb, the 5' RACE reads were re-called with MiXCR into one record per CDR3 protein. The table records some 97,000 distinct CDR3 sequences, 5.9% of them present only once. The CDR3 loop spans 12 amino acids. The V end lost 5 bases, the J end lost 2 bases, and 4 bases lay between the germline ends. Germline lookup yields CDR1 MNHEY and CDR2 SVGEGT. The V and J genes are TRBV6-2 or TRBV6-3 and TRBJ2-1; D is ambiguous. Material: memory T cells sorted from blood. This clonotype was obtained from a woman in her forties or fifties in good health. CDR3 in amino acids: CASSDTYNEQFF. CDR3 sequence (DNA): TGTGCCAGCAGTGACACCTACAATGAGCAGTTCTTC.